Presented here are 20 T cell receptor beta chains from one specimen sequenced in a study of a mutant IDH1 vaccine in newly diagnosed glioma. The antigens for these receptors are not known. The assay was immunoSEQ multiplex PCR, and TCRdb's table has in-frame clones only and misses some. Here the sample spans roughly 120,000 clones, roughly 75% being singletons. This sample's time point: week 11, during vaccination. One vaccine dose held 300 ug of mutant IDH1 20-mer peptide and came with topical imiquimod. The starting material was PBMCs, obtained from a glioma patient whose treatment included an IDH1 peptide vaccine. The receptor source for this set is a man aged 35-49 years with glioma.

V gene TRBV6-6 combines with J gene TRBJ2-3; a weak D match, TRBD2 (5 bases). V dropped 7 bases and J dropped 2 bases, with 13 bases sitting between them. Germline V gene data show CDR1 as MNHNY and CDR2 as SVGAGI (reference sequence). The CDR3 is 14 amino acids. In nucleotides, the CDR3 is TGTGCCAGCACCCTCCAGCGGAACACAGATACGCAGTATTTT. Translated, it gives CASTLQRNTDTQYF.

This clone was picked up one time. The V gene is TRBV7-2, the J gene TRBJ2-7; the D gene is possibly TRBD2 (5 bases). CDR3 size: 12 residues. Trimming took 5 bases from V and 2 from J, leaving 7 bases between them. The V gene's germline CDR1 is SGHTA and CDR2 FQGNSA. The DNA for the CDR3 is TGTGCCAGCAGCACGACTACCTACGAGCAGTACTTC. It is translated as CASSTTTYEQYF. The full variable domain, completed using reference TRBV7-2 and TRBJ2-7, is GAGVSQSPSNKVTEKGKDVELRCDPISGHTALYWYRQSLGQGLEFLIYFQGNSAPDKSGLPSDRFSAERTGGSVSTLTIQRTQQEDSAVYLCASSTTTYEQYFGPGTRLTVT.

This sequence joins TRBV5-1 and TRBJ2-3; 7 bases line up with TRBD2. Trimming at V came to 1 base and at J to 7 bases, leaving 12 bases not matched to a gene. The CDR3 is made up of 16 amino acids. Germline CDR1 reads SGHRS; CDR2 reads YFSETQ. In DNA form, the CDR3 reads TGCGCCAGCAGCTTGTATAGCGGGCGTGACGGGAATACGCAGTATTTT. It specifies CASSLYSGRDGNTQYF.

A single count supports this clone. The chain employs TRBV7-9 and TRBJ1-2; no definite D call. CDR1 and CDR2 (germline): SEHNR, FQNEAQ (reference sequence). Trimming took 1 base from V and 4 from J, leaving 7 bases between them. The length of the CDR3 is 13 residues. This CDR3 is CASSLERRYGYTF. DNA for the CDR3: TGTGCCAGCAGCTTAGAACGGCGCTATGGCTACACCTTC.

The gene calls are TRBV4-3 and TRBJ2-5; D is perhaps TRBD2 (5 bases). V was cut by 1 base and J by 5 bases, with 8 bases left in between. Germline loops: CDR1 LGHNA, CDR2 YSLEER. The CDR3 is 13 residues long. The CDR3 DNA reads TGCGCCAGCAGCCAAGGGGAGTGGGAGACCCAGTACTTC. Translation gives CASSQGEWETQYF.

V and J are TRBV2 and TRBJ1-2, with D maybe TRBD1 (6 bases). CDR1 is SNHLY and CDR2 is FYNNEI in the germline V gene. The CDR3 is made up of 13 amino acids. V was pared by 4 bases and J by 4 bases, with 10 bases between. CDR3 DNA sequence: TGTGCCAGCAGTGCCGGACAGTTCTATGGCTACACCTTC. Translation: CASSAGQFYGYTF.

The chain employs TRBV27 and TRBJ2-2; TRBD2 matches at 10 bases. V trimming: 3 bases; J trimming: 6 bases; junction bases outside the gene matches: 13. The CDR3 loop spans 18 amino acids. The germline V gene has CDR1 MNHEY and CDR2 SMNVEV (reference sequence). Written as DNA, the CDR3 is TGTGCCAGCAGTTTCTCGGGTGGGGGGACTAGCGACCCCGGGGAGCTGTTTTTT. This sequence encodes CASSFSGGGTSDPGELFF.

There are a few counts of this clone. The chain joins TRBV6-1 to TRBJ2-7, with a tentative D call TRBD1 (6 bases). Germline CDR1 and CDR2: MNHNS and SASEGT. The CDR3 length is 15 residues. Trimming stripped 3 bases from V and 4 bases from J, with 16 bases between. The DNA of the CDR3 is TGTGCCAGCAGTGAGAGGCCAGGGGCGATGTACGAGCAGTACTTC. It specifies CASSERPGAMYEQYF.

The chain uses TRBV4-1 and TRBJ1-6, with D possibly being TRBD1 (5 bases). V lost 4 bases to trimming and J lost 5 bases, with 15 bases between them. This CDR3 region has 16 residues. Per germline, CDR1 MGHRA and CDR2 YSYEKL. In DNA form, the CDR3 reads TGCGCCAGCAGCCCAGCGGGAGGGGTAAATAATTCACCCCTCCACTTT. Translation gives CASSPAGGVNNSPLHF.

This chain links TRBV5-6 with TRBJ2-7; D perhaps matches TRBD2 (5 bases). The CDR3 spans 16 residues. In germline, CDR1 is SGHDT, CDR2 YYEEEE. V was clipped by 0 bases and J by 5 bases, with 18 bases between them. CDR3 nucleotide sequence: TGTGCCAGCAGCTTGGCCGGGCGGCGGGTTGAGAACGAGCAGTACTTC. Translated, it gives CASSLAGRRVENEQYF. The full variable domain, its missing parts supplied by reference TRBV5-6 and TRBJ2-7, is DAGVTQSPTHLIKTRGQQVTLRCSPKSGHDTVSWYQQALGQGPQFIFQYYEEEERQRGNFPDRFSGHQFPNYSSELNVNALLLGDSALYLCASSLAGRRVENEQYFGPGTRLTVT.

The chain couples TRBV6-1 to TRBJ2-7; 7 nucleotides align to TRBD1. CDR1 and CDR2 (germline): MNHNS, SASEGT. The J segment lost 0 bases and the V segment lost 4 bases, leaving 6 bases of the junction unmatched. This CDR3 contains 15 residues. In DNA form, the CDR3 reads TGTGCCAGCAGTGCAGACAGGGCTTACTCCTACGAGCAGTACTTC. Translation: CASSADRAYSYEQYF.

This clone came up a few times. This sequence joins TRBV30 and TRBJ2-2, with D unclear. The V gene lost 0 bases and the J gene lost 3 bases, with 5 bases spanning the gap. The CDR3 length is 13 residues. CDR1 GTSNPN and CDR2 SVGIG come from the germline V gene (reference sequence). CDR3 residues: CAWSVLYTGELFF. In nucleotides, the CDR3 is TGTGCCTGGAGTGTACTCTACACCGGGGAGCTGTTTTTT.

The chain links TRBV7-9 to TRBJ1-3; unclear D gene. Germline V gene sequence: CDR1 SEHNR, CDR2 FQNEAQ (reference sequence). The CDR3 runs to 16 residues. The V gene lost 5 bases and the J gene lost 0 bases, with 14 bases spanning the gap. The CDR3 sequence: CASSRRRTDSGNTIYF. CDR3 nucleotides: TGTGCCAGCAGCCGTAGAAGGACGGACTCTGGAAACACCATATATTTT.

The rearrangement joins TRBV4-1 to TRBJ2-1; D is uncertain. The CDR3 totals 13 residues. Trimming removed 1 base from V and 2 bases from J, with 3 bases in between. Germline V gene lookup returns CDR1 MGHRA and CDR2 YSYEKL. CDR3 amino acids: CASSQVTYNEQFF. CDR3 nucleotide sequence: TGCGCCAGCAGCCAAGTTACCTACAATGAGCAGTTCTTC.

V gene TRBV19 combines with J gene TRBJ1-6; D is uncertain. Trimming removed 7 bases from V and 0 bases from J, with 10 bases in between. Germline V lookup: CDR1 LNHDA, CDR2 SQIVND (reference sequence). The CDR3 runs 15 residues. CDR3 residues: CASTTGSSYNSPLHF. The CDR3, as DNA: TGTGCCAGTACGACGGGGAGCTCCTATAATTCACCCCTCCACTTT.

The rearrangement uses TRBV6-5 and TRBJ1-1; unclear D gene. This CDR3 is 14 amino acids long. V lost 0 bases and J 1 base, leaving 6 bases between the germline ends. Germline CDR1 and CDR2: MNHEY and SVGAGI. The DNA of the CDR3 is TGTGCCAGCAGTTACTCAGGAGAGAACACTGAAGCTTTCTTT. It codes for CASSYSGENTEAFF.

This clone came up once. The chain joins TRBV30 to TRBJ2-7, with D possibly matching TRBD1 (5 bases). V lost 0 bases and J lost 0, with 9 bases in between. This CDR3 region has 14 residues. Germline V lookup: CDR1 GTSNPN, CDR2 SVGIG (reference sequence). CDR3 region: CAWSVQVLSYEQYF. In DNA form, the CDR3 reads TGTGCCTGGAGTGTACAGGTACTCTCCTACGAGCAGTACTTC.

This rearrangement joins TRBV4-3 to TRBJ1-2; 10 bases agree with TRBD1. This CDR3 has 16 residues. The V segment lost 4 bases and the J segment 0 bases; nucleotides outside the gene matches: 5. Looked up from germline, CDR1 is LGHNA and CDR2 is YSLEER. The CDR3 sequence is CASSPTGGLANYGYTF. The CDR3 region has the DNA TGCGCCAGCAGCCCGACAGGGGGCCTAGCTAACTATGGCTACACCTTC.

This sequence joins TRBV28 and TRBJ2-3, with D possibly matching TRBD2 (6 bases). The CDR3 totals 14 residues. Trimming stripped 3 bases from V and 5 bases from J, with 12 bases between. Germline CDR1 and CDR2: MDHEN and SYDVKM. CDR3 sequence (DNA): TGTGCCAGCAGTTTCTGGGGGGTGAAAGATACGCAGTATTTT. Translation: CASSFWGVKDTQYF.

V and J are TRBV12-5 and TRBJ2-7, with 11 nucleotides matching TRBD1. CDR1 and CDR2 from the germline V gene are LGHNT and FRNRAP. The CDR3 is 15 residues long. The trim removed 4 bases at V and 2 bases at J, leaving 4 bases unmatched. In nucleotides, the CDR3 is TGTGCTAGTGGTTCGGGACAGGGGGATACCTACGAGCAGTACTTC. As protein: CASGSGQGDTYEQYF.